A single sample is the source of the 9 T cell receptor beta chains below, sequenced in a study of blood T cells in healthy people across ages. Sample-barcoded 5' priming and a J-beta primer mix drove a second PCR of roughly 6 to 12 cycles. One entry per CDR3 protein, called by TCRdb with MiXCR from the 5' RACE reads. The sample holds about 1.6 million distinct CDR3 sequences; about 35% are singletons and the top ten take around 10%. Sequenced: blood. The receptors originated from a woman under 40 in good health.

This clonotype was counted many times. This sequence joins TRBV13 and TRBJ2-7, with 10 bases that match TRBD2. The ends lost 5 bases at V and 6 bases at J; junction bases unmatched: 10. Looked up from germline, CDR1 is PRHDT and CDR2 is FYEKMQ (reference sequence). This CDR3 contains 15 residues. This CDR3 is CASSPSGGADGEQYF. The DNA of the CDR3 is TGTGCCAGCAGCCCAAGCGGGGGGGCAGACGGCGAGCAGTACTTC.

The chain joins TRBV20-1 to TRBJ2-7, with D unresolved. From germline, CDR1 is DFQATT and CDR2 SNEGSKA (reference sequence). This CDR3 has 13 residues. Trimming took off 1 base at V and 4 bases at J, with 11 bases between the two ends. The CDR3 DNA reads TGCAGTGCTAGAGCCCACGGAATTTACGAGCAGTACTTC. Protein product: CSARAHGIYEQYF.

The chain links TRBV10-3 to TRBJ2-7, with D perhaps TRBD2 (6 bases). This CDR3 is 17 amino acids long. V was shortened by 4 bases and J by 2 bases, with 21 bases between the two germline ends. Germline CDR1 and CDR2: ENHRY and SYGVKD. CDR3 protein: CAISAGVVGTDPYEQYF. CDR3 nucleotide sequence: TGTGCCATCAGTGCGGGGGTGGTGGGGACGGACCCCTACGAGCAGTACTTC.

The chain carries TRBV6-5 and TRBJ1-2; the D is unclear. Trimming removed 6 bases from V and 2 bases from J, with 10 bases in between. The CDR3 extends over 13 amino acids. Germline lookup yields CDR1 MNHEY and CDR2 SVGAGI. The CDR3 reads CASRPGRNYGYTF. The CDR3 DNA reads as TGTGCCAGCAGACCTGGACGGAACTATGGCTACACCTTC.

This clonotype has a handful of counts. The chain recombines TRBV4-1 with TRBJ1-1, with 11 bases that match TRBD1. The CDR3 loop spans 19 amino acids. Germline CDR1 is MGHRA and CDR2 is YSYEKL. V lost 4 bases, J lost 4 bases, and 17 bases stayed unmatched. The CDR3 nucleotides are TGCGCCAGCAGCCCGACCCGGTGGGACAGGGGGTCCCAGAGCACTGAAGCTTTCTTT. Residues: CASSPTRWDRGSQSTEAFF.

The rearrangement joins TRBV7-9 to TRBJ2-2; the D gene could be TRBD1 or TRBD2 (6 bases each). V shed 0 bases and J shed 6 bases, with 8 bases lying between them. Looked up from germline, CDR1 is SEHNR and CDR2 is FQNEAQ (reference sequence). This CDR3 region has 14 residues. The CDR3, as DNA: TGTGCCAGCAGCTTAGCCGGGGGCGCCGGGGAGCTGTTTTTT. Amino acid sequence: CASSLAGGAGELFF.

This chain links TRBV6-1 with TRBJ1-5, with a weak D call TRBD1 (6 bases). The V end was cut by 5 bases, the J end by 5 bases, with 22 bases between. Germline CDR1 is MNHNS and CDR2 is SASEGT. This CDR3 is built from 17 residues. CDR3 bases: TGTGCCAGCAGTCAAGGGCTACAGGGTAGGTTGGATCAGCCCCAGCATTTT. Residues: CASSQGLQGRLDQPQHF.

This clonotype has more than one count but fewer than ten. A clone one base away is much larger, so this may be a read error. The chain joins TRBV6-1 to TRBJ1-2; D unclear. There are 12 residues in the CDR3. The V gene lost 4 bases and the J gene lost 0 bases, with 3 bases spanning the gap. CDR1 MNHNS and CDR2 SASEGT come from the germline V gene. In DNA form, the CDR3 reads TGTGCCAGCAGTGCAGCTAACTATGGCTACACCTTC. Amino acid sequence: CASSAANYGYTF.

V gene TRBV5-6 combines with J gene TRBJ2-6, with D possibly TRBD1 on 5 matching bases. This CDR3 contains 15 residues. The germline V gene encodes CDR1 SGHDT and CDR2 YYEEEE. V lost 2 bases to trimming and J lost 4 bases, with 10 bases between them. The chain's CDR3 is CASSFQGSGANVLTF. In DNA form, the CDR3 reads TGTGCCAGCAGCTTCCAGGGATCGGGGGCCAACGTCCTGACTTTC.